The sample holds a few counts of the clone carrying this TCR beta chain. This entry is derived from a study of blood T cell repertoires in COVID-19. Trimming took off 4 bases at V and 7 bases at J, with 14 bases between the two ends. The CDR3 loop spans 14 amino acids. Looked up from germline, CDR1 is LGHDT and CDR2 is YNNKEL (reference sequence). Profiling relied on immunoSEQ multiplex PCR, and the TCRdb table lists in-frame clones only, not all of them. The sample lists 150,000 to 160,000 clones; about 83% were seen once. The sequence derives from a woman aged 60-75 years with COVID-19, enrolled during active disease. Sequenced input: peripheral blood. The V call is TRBV3-1 (or the pseudogene TRBV3-2), the J call TRBJ1-5, with D tentatively TRBD1 (5 bases). CDR3 bases: TGTGCCAGCAGCCGTCAGGGAAAGGCCCAGCCCCAGCATTTT. Amino acid sequence: CASSRQGKAQPQHF.